This TCR beta chain originates from a study of glioma-infiltrating T cells after dendritic cell vaccination. Clones were read by immunoSEQ multiplex PCR, and TCRdb kept only the in-frame ones, dropping some. Of about 49,000 clones in the sample, 85% were seen once. The V and J ends lost 4 bases and 4 bases, in that order; junction bases with no gene match: 11. The CDR3 extends over 16 amino acids. Germline CDR1 is SGHRS and CDR2 is YFSETQ. The J gene is TRBJ1-2, the V gene TRBV5-1; 9 bases agree with TRBD1. This specimen consisted of blood, obtained before dendritic cell vaccination. This receptor was identified in a human donor with glioblastoma. CDR3 DNA: TGCGCCAGCAGCCTAATACAGGGGGCGGGCTTCTATGGCTACACCTTC. Amino acid sequence: CASSLIQGAGFYGYTF.